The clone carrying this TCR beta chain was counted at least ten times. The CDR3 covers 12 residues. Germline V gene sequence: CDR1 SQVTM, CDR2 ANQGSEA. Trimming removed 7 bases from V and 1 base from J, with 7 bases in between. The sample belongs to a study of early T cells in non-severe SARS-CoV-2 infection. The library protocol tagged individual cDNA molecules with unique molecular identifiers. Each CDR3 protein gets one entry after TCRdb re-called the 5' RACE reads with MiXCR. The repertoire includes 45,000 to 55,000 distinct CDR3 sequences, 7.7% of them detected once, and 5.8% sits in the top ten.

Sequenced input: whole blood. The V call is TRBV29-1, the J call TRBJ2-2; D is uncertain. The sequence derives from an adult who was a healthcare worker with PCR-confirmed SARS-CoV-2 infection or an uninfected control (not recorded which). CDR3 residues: CSGRWNTGELFF. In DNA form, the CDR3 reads TGCAGCGGGCGATGGAACACCGGGGAGCTGTTTTTT.